The 15 T cell receptor beta chains listed next were all sequenced from one sample in a study of T-cell memory formation after mild COVID-19. TCRdb reanalysed the 5' RACE reads using MiXCR and keeps one entry per CDR3 protein. The data contain 100,000 to 150,000 distinct CDR3 sequences, more than 15% of them singletons. Specimen: PBMCs or a T cell subset sorted from them (not recorded which). Receptor source: an adult woman who had mild COVID-19 (a few samples of this study predate the infection). Cell type and time point are not known.

This clonotype was picked up many times. This chain joins TRBV7-9 and TRBJ2-3, with TRBD2 identical over 13 bases. CDR3 length: 17 amino acids. From germline, CDR1 is SEHNR and CDR2 FQNEAQ (reference sequence). The V segment lost 3 bases and the J segment 5 bases; nucleotides outside the gene matches: 8. The CDR3 protein is CASSFTGLAGVIDTQYF. The CDR3 DNA follows: TGTGCCAGCAGCTTTACCGGACTAGCGGGGGTGATAGATACGCAGTATTTT.

V is TRBV6-5 and J is TRBJ2-2; 9 bases are a match to TRBD1. This CDR3 has 13 residues. Unmatched junction bases numbered 2, after V lost 6 bases and J lost 6 bases. CDR1 is MNHEY and CDR2 is SVGAGI in the germline V gene. In DNA form, the CDR3 reads TGTGCCAGCAGGGACAGGGGAGCCGGGGAGCTGTTTTTT. Its protein product is CASRDRGAGELFF.

V usage is TRBV6-5 and J usage is TRBJ2-1; 13 nucleotides align to TRBD2. J gave up 5 bases and V 6 bases, and 4 bases lay outside the gene matches. The length of the CDR3 is 15 residues. Germline V gives CDR1 MNHEY, CDR2 SVGAGI. CDR3 region: CASSDGLAGDNEQFF. CDR3 DNA: TGTGCCAGCAGCGACGGACTAGCGGGGGACAATGAGCAGTTCTTC.

This clonotype was detected a few times. The chain recombines TRBV7-3 with TRBJ2-2, with 8 bases that match TRBD1. The V and J ends lost 5 bases and 1 base, in that order; junction bases with no gene match: 3. Germline CDR1 reads SGHTA; CDR2 reads FQGTGA. CDR3 size: 15 residues. CDR3 coding DNA: TGTGCCAGCAGCCCCGGACAGGGGAACACCGGGGAGCTGTTTTTT. This gives the protein CASSPGQGNTGELFF.

There are a few counts of this clonotype. The chain couples TRBV29-1 to TRBJ2-5; D gene ambiguous. The V end was cut by 6 bases, the J end by 9 bases, with 8 bases between. This CDR3 has 9 residues. Germline V gene data show CDR1 as SQVTM and CDR2 as ANQGSEA. CDR3 loop: CSVTEPQYF. CDR3 bases: TGCAGCGTGACCGAGCCCCAGTACTTC.

This clonotype came up a few times. The chain has TRBV6-1 and TRBJ2-2; either TRBD1 or TRBD2 may supply D (5 bases each). The CDR3 totals 14 residues. Germline values: CDR1 MNHNS, CDR2 SASEGT. V lost 5 bases and J 4 bases, leaving 11 bases between the germline ends. CDR3 bases: TGTGCCAGCAGTAGGGAGAGGGGCACCGGGGAGCTGTTTTTT. This sequence encodes CASSRERGTGELFF.

The chain employs TRBV12-3 or TRBV12-4 and TRBJ1-1; 10 bases match TRBD1. The CDR3 has 14 residues. Trimming at V came to 4 bases and at J to 5 bases, leaving 4 bases not matched to a gene. The chain's CDR3 is CASSSPGQGTEAFF. The CDR3 DNA reads TGTGCCAGCAGTTCGCCGGGACAGGGGACTGAAGCTTTCTTT.

The chain links TRBV6-2 or TRBV6-3 to TRBJ2-7; D is uncertain. Germline assignment: CDR1 MNHEY and CDR2 SVGEGT. Trimming pared 1 base from V and 2 bases from J, leaving 12 bases between. The CDR3 covers 15 residues. The chain's CDR3 is CASSYFRASAYEQYF. The CDR3 DNA sequence: TGTGCCAGCAGTTACTTTCGAGCAAGTGCCTACGAGCAGTACTTC.

The chain uses TRBV9 and TRBJ2-1; 9 bases are shared with TRBD2. Germline V gene data show CDR1 as SGDLS and CDR2 as YYNGEE. The CDR3 sequence is 16 residues long. V was clipped by 1 base and J by 5 bases; unmatched bases: 7. CDR3 in DNA: TGTGCCAGCAGCGTATGGGGCGAGCGGGGGGACAATGAGCAGTTCTTC. Translated: CASSVWGERGDNEQFF.

V is TRBV4-2 and J is TRBJ2-2; D call uncertain. Trimming stripped 1 base from V and 2 bases from J, with 8 bases between. There are 15 residues in the CDR3. Germline CDR1 and CDR2: LGHNA and YNFKEQ. The CDR3 region has the DNA TGTGCCAGCAGCCAAGGGGTAGGAAACACCGGGGAGCTGTTTTTT. This sequence encodes CASSQGVGNTGELFF.

There are many counts of this clonotype. The V gene is TRBV12-3 or TRBV12-4, the J gene TRBJ2-2; D is uncertain. The CDR3 is 12 amino acids. The V gene lost 3 bases and the J gene lost 6 bases, with 5 bases spanning the gap. In DNA, the CDR3 is TGTGCCAGCAGTTTTGGGGCCGGGGAGCTGTTTTTT. Translated: CASSFGAGELFF.

This clonotype came up a few times. The chain employs TRBV12-3 or TRBV12-4 and TRBJ2-3; D remains unclear. With 3 bases removed from V and 2 bases from J, the gap between germline ends came to 9 bases. The CDR3 loop spans 14 amino acids. CDR3 amino acids: CASSFESPTDTQYF. DNA for the CDR3: TGTGCCAGCAGTTTTGAATCCCCCACAGATACGCAGTATTTT.

The J gene is TRBJ2-1, the V gene TRBV5-1, with D maybe TRBD2 (6 bases). Germline V lookup: CDR1 SGHRS, CDR2 YFSETQ. This CDR3 is 17 amino acids long. V lost 4 bases and J lost 0, with 17 bases in between. CDR3 in DNA: TGCGCCAGCAGCGGGGGTATAATGGGGGGCTCCTACAATGAGCAGTTCTTC. Protein product: CASSGGIMGGSYNEQFF.

This clonotype was seen only a few times. This chain joins TRBV6-5 and TRBJ2-5; tentatively, D is TRBD2 (6 bases). The CDR3 length is 15 residues. Germline loops: CDR1 MNHEY, CDR2 SVGAGI. Trimming took off 0 bases at V and 4 bases at J, with 12 bases between the two ends. CDR3 residues: CASSYSQRVRETQYF. The DNA of the CDR3 is TGTGCCAGCAGTTACTCACAGCGGGTTCGAGAGACCCAGTACTTC.

The chain recombines TRBV27 with TRBJ2-3; TRBD2 matches at 8 bases. With 6 bases clipped from V and 0 bases from J, the junction kept 11 bases outside the gene matches. CDR1 and CDR2 (germline): MNHEY, SMNVEV (reference sequence). The CDR3 length is 17 residues. The CDR3 nucleotides are TGTGCCAGCAGACGACCTCTTAGCGGGGAAAGCACAGATACGCAGTATTTT. It is translated as CASRRPLSGESTDTQYF.